These T cell receptor beta chains were read from a single sample in a study of read filtering for tumor transcriptome and immune sequencing. TCRdb recomputed calls from the reads with MiXCR, one row per CDR3 protein. The table has 35,000 to 50,000 distinct CDR3 sequences, 14% seen once. Sequenced sample: a population of CD138-negative cells sorted from bone marrow. These receptors were obtained from a donor at least 40 years old with multiple myeloma. Each CDR3 is given with its conserved first and last residue. D genes are given only for firm matches. Clone size is not always given. Where it is, it says once, few, many or a class for expanded clones.

15	few	.	TRBV12-5	TRBJ1-1	CASGYNREPGRAAFF	TGTGCTAGTGGTTATAACCGGGAGCCCGGCCGGGCGGCTTTCTTT
12	many	.	TRBV13	TRBJ2-2	CASSPSTGELFF	TGTGCCAGCAGCCCATCCACCGGGGAGCTGTTTTTT
15	few	TRBD2	TRBV9	TRBJ2-5	CASSLNPSGQETQYF	TGTGCCAGCAGCTTAAACCCTAGCGGGCAAGAGACCCAGTACTTC
15	many	TRBD1	TRBV7-8	TRBJ2-2	CASSFTQGNAGELFF	TGTGCCAGCAGCTTCACACAGGGGAACGCCGGGGAGCTGTTTTTT
16	many	.	TRBV2	TRBJ1-5	CASSEGGASSNQPQHF	TGTGCCAGCAGTGAAGGAGGGGCGTCAAGCAATCAGCCCCAGCATTTT
14	many	TRBD1	TRBV6-5	TRBJ1-2	CASRPGQEQYGYTF	TGTGCCAGCAGACCGGGACAGGAGCAGTATGGCTACACCTTC
14	.	TRBD1	TRBV14	TRBJ2-5	CASSQAWTGETQYF	TGTGCCAGCAGCCAAGCCTGGACAGGGGAGACCCAGTACTTC
15	.	TRBD2	TRBV10-3	TRBJ2-1	CAISDGLAGYNEQFF	TGTGCCATCAGTGACGGACTAGCGGGATACAATGAGCAGTTCTTC
16	.	TRBD1	TRBV5-1	TRBJ2-7	CASSWTLRGPSYEQYF	TGCGCCAGCAGCTGGACCCTCAGGGGGCCTTCCTACGAGCAGTACTTC
17	many	TRBD1	TRBV5-1	TRBJ2-1	CASSLAVSRTGVNEQFF	TGCGCCAGCAGCTTGGCGGTTTCCAGGACAGGGGTAAATGAGCAGTTCTTC
15	many	TRBD1	TRBV10-2	TRBJ1-3	CASSGRTGSANTIYF	TGCGCCAGCAGTGGCCGGACAGGATCGGCAAACACCATATATTTT
15	many	TRBD1	TRBV20-1	TRBJ2-7	CSASLPGQGVHEQYF	TGCAGTGCTAGCCTACCGGGACAGGGGGTCCACGAGCAGTACTTC
16	.	.	TRBV7-9	TRBJ1-2	CASSSLPGRANYGYTF	TGTGCCAGCAGCTCACTGCCGGGACGGGCTAACTATGGCTACACCTTC
12	many	.	TRBV19	TRBJ1-1	CASSIGVAEAFF	TGTGCCAGTAGTATAGGGGTCGCTGAAGCTTTCTTT
14	medium-sized	TRBD2	TRBV29-1	TRBJ2-1	CSVALAGRRHEQFF	TGCAGCGTAGCACTAGCGGGAAGGCGTCATGAGCAGTTCTTC
12	many	.	TRBV12-3/TRBV12-4	TRBJ2-7	CASSLHSYEQYF	TGTGCCAGCAGTTTGCACTCCTACGAGCAGTACTTC
17	many	.	TRBV11-2	TRBJ1-5	CASSSRTKAYSNQPQHF	TGTGCCAGCAGCTCAAGAACAAAAGCGTATAGCAATCAGCCCCAGCATTTT
14	.	TRBD1	TRBV2	TRBJ2-3	CAGSRDRGQGTQYF	TGTGCCGGCAGCCGCGACAGGGGGCAAGGTACGCAGTATTTT
14	many	.	TRBV29-1	TRBJ2-1	CSVSRGSSYNEQFF	TGCAGCGTTTCTAGGGGAAGCTCCTACAATGAGCAGTTCTTC
15	many	.	TRBV6-6	TRBJ1-1	CASSPPAGRNTEAFF	TGTGCCAGCAGCCCTCCCGCCGGGCGGAACACTGAAGCTTTCTTT
11	.	.	TRBV6-5	TRBJ2-1	CGSSGANEQFF	TGTGGCAGCAGTGGAGCGAATGAGCAGTTCTTC
16	.	.	TRBV5-6	TRBJ2-1	CASTLRRGSSYSDQFF	TGTGCCAGCACCCTCAGAAGAGGGAGCTCCTACAGTGATCAGTTCTTC
16	many	.	TRBV11-2	TRBJ2-1	CASSLGLAAAYNEQFF	TGTGCCAGCAGCTTAGGTCTAGCTGCCGCCTACAATGAGCAGTTCTTC
15	many	TRBD1	TRBV11-2	TRBJ2-7	CASSLEQGALHEQYF	TGTGCCAGCAGCTTAGAACAGGGGGCACTCCACGAGCAGTACTTC
15	many	TRBD1	TRBV5-6	TRBJ2-2	CASSFWDRDSGELFF	TGTGCCAGCAGCTTCTGGGACAGGGATTCCGGGGAGCTGTTTTTT
14	many	TRBD2	TRBV19	TRBJ2-1	CASSIGGAQRGEFF	TGTGCCAGTAGTATAGGAGGGGCCCAGCGGGGGGAGTTCTTC
14	many	.	TRBV7-9	TRBJ2-3	CASSLGTSTDTQYF	TGTGCCAGCAGCTTAGGCACTAGCACAGATACGCAGTATTTT
13	many	TRBD2	TRBV29-1	TRBJ2-3	CSTVVLAGYTQYF	TGCAGCACTGTAGTACTAGCGGGGTATACGCAGTATTTT
16	once	TRBD2	TRBV7-2	TRBJ2-1	CASSLYAPAGDNERFF	TGTGCCAGCAGCTTATACGCCCCAGCGGGAGACAATGAGCGGTTCTTC
10	many	.	TRBV4-1	TRBJ1-1	CASSQLTVHF	TGCGCCAGCAGCCAACTTACGGTGCACTTT
11	many	.	TRBV20-1	TRBJ1-1	CSVTRDTEAFF	TGCAGTGTTACCAGGGACACTGAAGCTTTCTTT
17	many	.	TRBV7-9	TRBJ2-7	CASSLAASSTRVYEQYF	TGTGCCAGCAGCTTAGCGGCCTCATCGACAAGGGTCTACGAGCAGTACTTC
15	few	TRBD2	TRBV4-1	TRBJ2-5	CASSQSGRILETQYF	TGCGCCAGCAGCCAAAGCGGGAGAATCTTAGAGACCCAGTACTTC
13	medium-sized	TRBD1	TRBV5-6	TRBJ1-1	CASSLTGGTEAFF	TGTGCCAGCAGCCTTACAGGGGGCACTGAAGCTTTCTTT
12	many	.	TRBV3-1	TRBJ2-7	CASSQTPYEQYF	TGTGCCAGCAGCCAGACCCCCTACGAGCAGTACTTC
10	few	.	TRBV2	TRBJ2-5	CASRKETQYF	TGTGCCAGCAGGAAAGAGACCCAGTACTTC
15	many	TRBD2	TRBV20-1	TRBJ2-1	CSASRLAGSYNEQFF	TGCAGTGCTTCCAGACTAGCGGGCTCCTACAATGAGCAGTTCTTC
17	many	TRBD1	TRBV7-8	TRBJ1-1	CASSLRPGGFMNTEAFF	TGTGCCAGCAGCTTAAGGCCAGGGGGCTTTATGAACACTGAAGCTTTCTTT
14	many	.	TRBV7-3	TRBJ1-1	CASSLYTANTEAFF	TGTGCCAGCAGCTTATATACAGCGAACACTGAAGCTTTCTTT
13	.	.	TRBV5-1	TRBJ2-7	CASSSLFGIEQYF	TGCGCCAGCAGCTCCTTGTTCGGTATCGAGCAGTACTTC
16	many	.	TRBV20-1	TRBJ2-7	CSARLGGGVIVYEQYF	TGCAGTGCTAGATTAGGAGGCGGGGTAATTGTCTACGAGCAGTACTTC
17	many	.	TRBV20-1	TRBJ1-5	CSAIVGSSAVSNQPQHF	TGCAGTGCTATAGTGGGGTCGTCCGCTGTGAGCAATCAGCCCCAGCATTTT
15	many	.	TRBV6-5	TRBJ2-1	CATQTTGRSYNEQFF	TGTGCCACCCAAACCACAGGGCGCTCCTACAATGAGCAGTTCTTC
15	many	TRBD2	TRBV5-1	TRBJ2-2	CASSLSGGDVGELFF	TGCGCCAGCAGCCTATCCGGGGGGGACGTCGGGGAGCTGTTTTTT
16	many	.	TRBV23-1	TRBJ1-5	CASSQLGLRARQPQHF	TGCGCCAGCAGTCAATTGGGACTAAGGGCACGGCAGCCCCAGCATTTT
14	many	.	TRBV3-1	TRBJ2-6	CASSHLAGANVLTF	TGTGCCAGCAGCCACTTAGCTGGGGCCAACGTCCTGACTTTC
23	many	TRBD1	TRBV7-2	TRBJ1-3	CASSSPGRDRDLSTLLSGNTIYF	TGTGCCAGCAGCTCTCCGGGAAGGGACAGGGACCTTTCCACCCTTCTCTCTGGAAACACCATATATTTT
15	many	.	TRBV15	TRBJ2-5	CATSRDGGGGETQYF	TGTGCCACCAGCAGAGATGGAGGAGGAGGGGAGACCCAGTACTTC
15	many	TRBD2	TRBV12-3/TRBV12-4	TRBJ2-3	CASSLGTRGTDTQYF	TGTGCCAGCAGTTTGGGGACTAGGGGTACAGATACGCAGTATTTT
23	many	TRBD1	TRBV28	TRBJ2-2	CASSEIRTSGRGNRSRNTGELFF	TGTGCCAGCAGTGAAATTCGAACGTCTGGCAGGGGGAACCGTTCTAGGAACACCGGGGAGCTGTTTTTT
14	many	TRBD2	TRBV7-2	TRBJ2-3	CASSPGLATDTQYF	TGTGCCAGCAGCCCGGGACTAGCGACAGATACGCAGTATTTT